This TCR beta chain is from a study of cytomegalovirus exposure and HLA in healthy donors. Study-level results: Data from an earlier analysis indicated that most TCR beta V segments were productive either about 87% or about 30% of the time. Presence/absence analyses supposed approximately even sequencing depth among donors. Researchers reported that a few CMV-associated chains were confirmed in vitro as CMV antigen-specific.

Primers included in the PCR were 60 Vbeta and 13 Jbeta primers. The method was immunoSEQ multiplex PCR; TCRdb's version includes in-frame clones alone and lacks a portion of them. The data hold 70,000 or so clones, with more than 75% observed a single time. Per germline, CDR1 SGDLS and CDR2 YYNGEE. The CDR3 covers 17 residues. V was pared by 0 bases and J by 6 bases, with 10 bases of the junction left unmatched. About this clone: As yet, its antigen is unknown.

The receptor comes from a man between 18 and 35 years old in good health and CMV-seronegative. This chain connects TRBV9 to TRBJ2-1; 9 positions agree with TRBD2. The sequenced material came from PBMCs. In DNA form, the CDR3 reads TGTGCCAGCAGCGTAGAGATCATGGCGGGGGGGCCCAATGAGCAGTTCTTC. Translating gives CASSVEIMAGGPNEQFF.